The 27 T cell receptor beta chains below all came from one sample that was sequenced in a study of T cells in Graves' hyperthyroidism and ophthalmopathy. Amplification of TCR beta CDR3 regions used RNA as the template. Initially, a first-round RT-PCR of the TCR CDR3 employed the HTBI primer set. TCRdb analysed the multiplex PCR reads with MiXCR anew, one entry per CDR3 protein. This sample carries more than 450,000 distinct CDR3 sequences, approximately 14% of them seen once, and the ten largest clones take approximately 15%. Sequencing input: blood. The receptor set was obtained from a woman between 40 and 55 years old with Graves' hyperthyroidism.

The J gene is TRBJ2-5, the V gene TRBV11-2, with 7 bases aligning to TRBD2. V lost 5 bases to trimming and J lost 5 bases; unmatched junction nucleotides: 11. The CDR3 consists of 15 residues. CDR1 is SGHAT and CDR2 is FQNNGV in the germline V gene. The CDR3 region has the DNA TGTGCCAGCAGCCAAGCGGGATTAGTTTGGGAGACCCAGTACTTC. Translation: CASSQAGLVWETQYF. Complete variable domain (other parts from reference TRBV11-2 and TRBJ2-5): EAGVAQSPRYKIIEKRQSVAFWCNPISGHATLYWYQQILGQGPKLLIQFQNNGVVDDSQLPKDRFSAERLKGVDSTLKIQPAKLEDSAVYLCASSQAGLVWETQYFGPGTRLLVL.

CDR3: CASSFRQLNTEAFF. As DNA, the CDR3 is TGCGCCAGCAGCTTCCGACAGCTGAACACTGAAGCTTTCTTT. The rearrangement uses TRBV5-1 and TRBJ1-1; D is perhaps TRBD1 (5 bases). The CDR3 consists of 14 residues. In germline, CDR1 is SGHRS, CDR2 YFSETQ. V lost 2 bases to trimming and J lost 0 bases, with 8 bases between them.

This clonotype was seen repeatedly, ten times or more. The J gene is TRBJ2-1, the V gene TRBV11-2; 7 bases align to TRBD2. CDR1 is SGHAT and CDR2 is FQNNGV in the germline V gene. The V segment lost 2 bases and the J segment 1 base; nucleotides outside the gene matches: 5. CDR3 size: 16 residues. Here the CDR3 reads CASSLLGRGSYNEQFF. The CDR3 coding sequence is TGTGCCAGCAGCTTACTGGGGCGGGGGTCCTACAATGAGCAGTTCTTC.

This clonotype showed up just a few times. The rearrangement uses TRBV20-1 and TRBJ2-7; D is unresolved. V was shortened by 5 bases and J by 1 base, with 6 bases between the two germline ends. The germline CDR1 and CDR2 sequences are DFQATT and SNEGSKA (reference sequence). This CDR3 contains 11 residues. CDR3 bases: TGCAGTGCTCCAAGGTCCTACGAGCAGTACTTC. Its translation is CSAPRSYEQYF.

The chain joins TRBV7-2 to TRBJ1-5; D is possibly TRBD1 (6 bases). The CDR3 extends over 14 amino acids. CDR1 SGHTA and CDR2 FQGNSA come from the germline V gene. Between the trimmed V and J ends, which lost 4 bases and 3 bases, there was a span of 10 bases. The CDR3, as DNA: TGTGCCAGCAGCTCACAGGGAGTCAATCAGCCCCAGCATTTT. It codes for CASSSQGVNQPQHF. Together with reference TRBV7-2 and TRBJ1-5, the CDR3 gives the full variable domain: GAGVSQSPSNKVTEKGKDVELRCDPISGHTALYWYRQSLGQGLEFLIYFQGNSAPDKSGLPSDRFSAERTGGSVSTLTIQRTQQEDSAVYLCASSSQGVNQPQHFGDGTRLSIL.

This clonotype occurred a few times. V usage is TRBV27 and J usage is TRBJ2-7, with TRBD2 as a possible D gene (5 bases). CDR1 and CDR2 from the germline V gene are MNHEY and SMNVEV (reference sequence). V was pared by 0 bases and J by 3 bases, with 9 bases between. This CDR3 is 14 amino acids long. The CDR3 coding sequence is TGTGCCAGCAGTTTATCGGGAGTGTTCTACGAGCAGTACTTC. Its protein product is CASSLSGVFYEQYF.

This clonotype has just a few counts. This sequence may be a read error, since a much larger clone differs from it by one base. The chain has TRBV12-3 or TRBV12-4 and TRBJ1-2; TRBD1 aligns across 8 bases. Trimming cost V 6 bases and J 2 bases; bases outside gene matches: 14. The CDR3 contains 17 residues. The CDR3 nucleotides read TGTGCCAGCAGAACCAAAACTAGGGGACAGGAGAACTATGGCTACACCTTC. Protein product: CASRTKTRGQENYGYTF.

This clonotype was detected ten times or more. The V call is TRBV7-2, the J call TRBJ2-1, with 10 positions matching TRBD2. The CDR3 spans 15 residues. Germline CDR1 and CDR2: SGHTA and FQGNSA. The V and J ends lost 5 bases and 6 bases, in that order; junction bases with no gene match: 7. The CDR3 region has the DNA TGTGCCAGCAGCCTCAGGGGACTAGCGATCAATGAGCAGTTCTTC. This codes for CASSLRGLAINEQFF.

This clonotype was found many times. J is TRBJ2-1 and V is TRBV27; the D is unclear. CDR1 is MNHEY, CDR2 SMNVEV, per germline (reference sequence). The V and J ends lost 7 bases and 6 bases respectively, with 19 bases between them. The CDR3 consists of 15 residues. The CDR3 DNA follows: TGTGCCAGCAAAAGGTTAAACTTGGGTGTCAATGAGCAGTTCTTC. Amino acids: CASKRLNLGVNEQFF.

The DNA of the CDR3 is TGTGCCAGCACCTCCCAAGCGGGAGGCGCCGGGGAGCTGTTTTTT. Translating gives CASTSQAGGAGELFF. The chain carries TRBV6-1 and TRBJ2-2, with 9 bases lining up with TRBD2. The CDR3 runs to 15 residues. Unmatched junction bases numbered 9, after V lost 7 bases and J lost 6 bases. Germline CDR1 MNHNS, CDR2 SASEGT.

With respect to this clonotype: This may be a read error: a much more frequent sequence differs by one nucleotide. This chain links TRBV12-3 or TRBV12-4 with TRBJ1-2; D gene ambiguous. The length of the CDR3 is 14 residues. CDR3: CASSLGSGNYGCTF. In DNA form, the CDR3 reads TGTGCCAGCAGTTTAGGGTCAGGCAACTATGGCTGCACCTTC.

At least ten counts were recorded for this clonotype. V is TRBV3-1 and J is TRBJ2-5; D call uncertain. Germline loops: CDR1 LGHDT, CDR2 YNNKEL (reference sequence). The CDR3 extends over 15 amino acids. Deletions cut 0 bases from V and 5 bases from J, with 13 bases between. CDR3 amino acids: CASSQEPLTRETQYF. The CDR3 DNA reads as TGTGCCAGCAGCCAAGAGCCATTAACACGGGAGACCCAGTACTTC.

The chain employs TRBV3-1 and TRBJ2-4; D might be TRBD1 or TRBD2, each matching 6 bases. The CDR3 contains 14 residues. Germline lookup yields CDR1 LGHDT and CDR2 YNNKEL (reference sequence). V was cut by 8 bases and J by 3 bases, with 14 bases left in between. The CDR3 DNA is TGTGCCAGCGAGGGGGACTCGGTCAAAAACATTCAGTACTTC. As protein: CASEGDSVKNIQYF.

This clonotype was seen a few times. This chain connects TRBV7-9 to TRBJ2-1; TRBD2 matches at 10 bases. CDR3 length equals 18 residues. The germline CDR1 and CDR2 sequences are SEHNR and FQNEAQ (reference sequence). The V segment lost 5 bases and the J segment 7 bases; nucleotides outside the gene matches: 17. The CDR3 sequence is CASSQARLAGRARNEQFF. For the CDR3, the DNA is TGTGCCAGCAGCCAAGCTCGACTAGCGGGTAGAGCGAGGAATGAGCAGTTCTTC.

This clonotype was counted ten times or more. V and J are TRBV12-3 or TRBV12-4 and TRBJ2-5, with D tentatively TRBD2 (6 bases). With 6 bases removed from V and 5 bases from J, the gap between germline ends came to 22 bases. This CDR3 spans 16 amino acids. The CDR3 bases are TGTGCCAGCAGGGCCGGGGGTAGCCCCGATCGGGAGACCCAGTACTTC. Amino acid sequence: CASRAGGSPDRETQYF.

About this clonotype: Possible read error: a much larger clone is one base away. The genes are TRBV12-5 and TRBJ1-5, with D uncertain. Germline-derived CDR1 and CDR2 are LGHNT and FRNRAP. The CDR3 covers 12 residues. Written as DNA, the CDR3 is TGTACTAGCGCCGCCGGTCCTCAGCCCCAGCATTTT. This codes for CTSAAGPQPQHF.

This clonotype was recorded many times. The CDR3 DNA reads as TGTGCCAGCAGCATTTCAGCGGGGACTAATGAAAAACTGTTTTTT. Translation gives CASSISAGTNEKLFF. V is TRBV5-8 and J is TRBJ1-4; D unclear. Germline V gives CDR1 SGHTS, CDR2 YDEGEE. The V and J ends lost 4 bases and 2 bases respectively, with 12 bases between them. The CDR3 spans 15 residues.

This sequence joins TRBV28 and TRBJ2-1; no clear D gene. Between the trimmed V and J ends, which lost 7 bases and 7 bases, there was a span of 17 bases. Germline CDR1 and CDR2: MDHEN and SYDVKM. CDR3 size: 14 residues. CDR3 sequence (DNA): TGTGCCAGCACCTGGGCCGGGCCGGAAAATGAGCAGTTCTTC. This encodes CASTWAGPENEQFF.

Here the CDR3 reads CSAGKRGTGETQYF. In nucleotides, the CDR3 is TGCAGTGCTGGGAAACGGGGGACAGGAGAGACCCAGTACTTC. This rearrangement joins TRBV20-1 to TRBJ2-5; 8 nucleotides match TRBD1. The J segment lost 4 bases and the V segment lost 5 bases, leaving 9 bases of the junction unmatched. The CDR3 contains 14 residues. The V gene's germline CDR1 is DFQATT and CDR2 SNEGSKA (reference sequence).

The V call is TRBV5-1, the J call TRBJ2-5; 9 bases map to TRBD1. The CDR3 is made up of 16 amino acids. The trim removed 4 bases at V and 4 bases at J, leaving 11 bases unmatched. Germline values: CDR1 SGHRS, CDR2 YFSETQ. The CDR3 bases are TGCGCCAGCAGCGACCGGGACAGGGTAGCCGTAGAGACCCAGTACTTC. The encoded protein is CASSDRDRVAVETQYF.

This clonotype came up many times. The V and J genes are TRBV2 and TRBJ1-1; 7 positions agree with TRBD1. CDR3 length equals 14 residues. V lost 5 bases to trimming and J lost 5 bases; unmatched junction nucleotides: 8. Germline assignment: CDR1 SNHLY and CDR2 FYNNEI. The CDR3 loop reads CASSRQGQETEAFF. In DNA, the CDR3 is TGTGCCAGCAGTAGACAGGGTCAGGAGACTGAAGCTTTCTTT.

The chain joins TRBV7-9 to TRBJ2-7; no definite D call. Trimming took 7 bases from V and 0 from J, leaving 16 bases between them. The CDR3 spans 15 residues. Germline CDR1 is SEHNR and CDR2 is FQNEAQ (reference sequence). In DNA form, the CDR3 reads TGTGCCAGCACAAATGGACCCGAGAGCTCCTACGAGCAGTACTTC. Its translation is CASTNGPESSYEQYF. Variable domain in full (rest from reference TRBV7-9 and TRBJ2-7): DTGVSQNPRHKITKRGQNVTFRCDPISEHNRLYWYRQTLGQGPEFLTYFQNEAQLEKSRLLSDRFSAERPKGSFSTLEIQRTEQGDSAMYLCASTNGPESSYEQYFGPGTRLTVT.

Note on this clonotype: This could be a read error, since a much larger clone is one nucleotide away. The chain links TRBV28 to TRBJ1-2; D is undetermined. This CDR3 has 13 amino acids. V was cut by 5 bases and J by 2 bases, with 9 bases left in between. The germline CDR1 and CDR2 sequences are MDHEN and SYDVKM. The CDR3 sequence: CASSHQPNYGYTF. The CDR3 region has the DNA TGTGCCAGCAGTCATCAGCCGAACTATGGCTACACCTTC.

This clonotype was observed a few times. V is TRBV19 and J is TRBJ2-7; D may match TRBD1 or TRBD2 (6 bases each). Germline CDR1 and CDR2: LNHDA and SQIVND (reference sequence). The ends were cut back, 8 bases at V and 2 bases at J, with 19 bases in the middle. The CDR3 has 15 amino acids. CDR3 nucleotide sequence: TGTGCCAGTTCCCCCACGGGGGCTAGAACCTACGAGCAGTACTTC. As protein: CASSPTGARTYEQYF.

This chain uses TRBV6-1 with TRBJ2-2; 9 positions agree with TRBD1. Trimming at V came to 5 bases and at J to 4 bases, leaving 17 bases not matched to a gene. Germline V gives CDR1 MNHNS, CDR2 SASEGT. CDR3 size: 19 residues. CDR3 DNA sequence: TGTGCCAGCAGTCAATTGAGCAGGGGACAGGGAAGGCGCACCGGGGAGCTGTTTTTT. Amino acid sequence: CASSQLSRGQGRRTGELFF.

Worth noting for this clonotype: One base away lies a much larger clone, so this may be a sequencing read error. V is TRBV5-1 and J is TRBJ2-1, with D tentatively TRBD1 (6 bases). The CDR3 runs 14 residues. Germline V gene data show CDR1 as SGHRS and CDR2 as YFSETQ. CDR3 sequence (DNA): TGCGCCAGCAGCCAATCGCAGGGACAAAATGAGCGGTTCTTC. The encoded protein is CASSQSQGQNERFF.

This clonotype was counted ten times or more. This chain links TRBV28 with TRBJ1-1, with D unclear. CDR3 length: 15 amino acids. Between the trimmed V and J ends, which lost 3 bases and 0 bases, there was a span of 11 bases. Germline assignment: CDR1 MDHEN and CDR2 SYDVKM. This CDR3 is CASSLESLVNTEAFF. The CDR3 DNA sequence: TGTGCCAGCAGTTTGGAGTCGTTGGTGAACACTGAAGCTTTCTTT.